This TCR beta chain was documented in a study of spatial heterogeneity in lung cancer. Ten or more counts support this clonotype. Germline V gene lookup returns CDR1 SNHLY and CDR2 FYNNEI. V shed 11 bases and J 8 bases; nucleotides not matched to a gene: 15. The CDR3 loop spans 15 amino acids. Each CDR3 protein is one row after TCRdb ran MiXCR on the 5' RACE reads. Of over 50,000 distinct CDR3 sequences in the sample, approximately 6.3% were seen once. Described time point: sample taken at primary tumor resection. The chain has TRBV2 and TRBJ1-4; 9 nucleotides agree with TRBD1. The clonotype was recovered from a female donor with early-stage non-small cell lung cancer. Source: PBMCs, taken at surgery. The CDR3 sequence: CAGSRDRAPIEKLFF. In nucleotides, the CDR3 is TGTGCCGGATCCCGGGACAGGGCCCCTATCGAAAAACTGTTTTTT.